This T cell receptor beta chain emerged from a study of glioma-infiltrating T cells after dendritic cell vaccination (dated by TCRdb to the mid-2010s). Context from the whole study: A cohort of some 15 glioblastoma patients from Phase I and II dendritic cell vaccination trials was included, of whom 9 were newly diagnosed and 6 had recurrent disease. To make the vaccine, monocyte-derived dendritic cells were cultured for seven days with IL-4 and GM-CSF and then pulsed overnight with autologous tumor lysate. Between about 2003 and 2012, patients were given autologous tumor lysate-pulsed dendritic cell vaccination. Survival after dendritic cell vaccination was correlated with TCR sequencing metrics, including TIL content and tumor-blood repertoire overlap. Three intradermal dendritic cell vaccine injections were administered to patients at biweekly intervals in the arm below the axilla. In glioblastoma patients vaccinated with dendritic cells, deep sequencing of TCR beta CDR3 regions served to measure tumor-infiltrating lymphocyte content and to compare repertoires between tumor and blood.

The immunoSEQ assay amplified TCRB CDR3 regions from roughly 2 micrograms of genomic DNA, or from all available DNA when less than that amount was available. For multiplex PCR, 60 forward primers for TCR V beta segments and 13 reverse primers for J beta segments were used. To estimate the number of reads per starting template, synthetic control templates were added to each sample at limiting dilution. Reads of 87 bp were generated by sequencing on the Illumina HiSeq System. On the authors' methods: PCR and sequencing errors were removed by a nearest neighbor algorithm that merged closely related sequences. TCR overlap was measured as the percentage of unique tumor TCR beta sequences that were also present in the peripheral blood of the same patient. In its TCRdb copy, this immuneACCESS table keeps in-frame sequences only and misses some clones. Where compared with another copy, unresolved V genes explain less than half of these, and the others have no known cause. The D gene and trimming were derived from the DNA, and the V and J assignments and clone size from that table. This sample holds 98,000 or so clones; around 80% were observed only once. The ten largest clonotypes hold roughly 5.9% of the sample.

A word on this clone: The specificity of this receptor is unknown. No qualities accompany the bases; no much larger clone lies one base away.

Summary of the overall study and its limitations: The cohort was small and heterogeneous, only a few patients had full blood and tumor sets, and even fewer had initial-recurrent tumor pairs. No direct relationship between TCR clonality and survival was found, suggesting that a diverse polyclonal response may matter. After dendritic cell vaccination, a higher estimated pretreatment TIL content predicted longer time to progression and longer overall survival. The response model built on TCR overlap across three groups was characterized as speculative, with prospective validation still needed.

Trimming at the junction amounts to 0 bases on V and 2 bases on J, and the germline ends lie 11 bases apart. Sequences SGHRS (CDR1) and YFSETQ (CDR2) are obtained from the germline V gene. The CDR3 goes from the cysteine to the phenylalanine over 15 residues. The read is trimmed to its CDR3 DNA, 45 bases read in frame from base 1. In light of the paper, this sample's time point label describes: after dendritic cell vaccination, including at tumor progression/relapse. Patients were selected on the basis of adequate residual fresh-frozen tumor tissue and more than two years of available survival data. Although molecular status otherwise differed among the glioblastoma patients, no patient had an isocitrate dehydrogenase mutation. PBMC collection took place before vaccination, two weeks after the third vaccination, and at tumor progression if progression occurred. The Qiagen DNeasy Blood extraction Kit was used for extraction of genomic DNA.

The input for sequencing was blood, taken after dendritic cell vaccination. The chain couples TRBV5-1 to TRBJ2-5; perhaps TRBD2 is the D gene, with 5 bases matching. The receptor was isolated from a human donor with glioblastoma. The DNA sequence is TGCGCCAGCAGCTTGGTTGCGGGTAGGCAAGAGACCCAGTACTTC. This encodes CASSLVAGRQETQYF.